The entry below describes one T cell receptor beta chain. Its recognized antigen is unknown. No qualities accompany the bases; no much larger clone lies one base away. This entry is derived from a study of T-cell reconstitution after alpha-beta-depleted transplantation in children (dated by TCRdb to 2016 to 2017). At the level of the whole study: T-cell immune reconstitution after TCRalphabeta/CD19-depleted allogeneic hematopoietic cell transplantation in children was quantitatively tracked in the study by means of TCR repertoire profiling. Overall study results and their limits: In some patients, the high TCRbeta diversity seen at day 60 was put down to recipient T cells and intrathymic progenitors that had survived conditioning. Over the following months the frequencies of hyperexpanded clones went down, and after one year T-cell counts and TCRbeta diversity were mostly credited to newly produced T cells. The apparently early recovery of alphabetaT-cell counts about two months after transplant reportedly depended on only several hundred rapidly expanded clones that came from non-depleted graft cells.

CDR1 DFQATT and CDR2 SNEGSKA are derived from the germline V gene (reference sequence). V sheds 6 bases and J sheds 11 bases, leaving 17 bases between their ends. Spanning cysteine to phenylalanine, the CDR3 consists of 12 amino acids. The CDR3 DNA has 36 bases and is translated from base 1. Per the publication, the treatment or condition label means: allogeneic hematopoietic cell transplantation with graft depleted of TCRalphabeta T cells and CD19 B cells. The transplant recipients were children given TCRalphabeta/CD19-depleted allogeneic hematopoietic cell grafts. The library was obtained by PCR. The instrument was an Illumina HiSeq 2500. To normalize quantification of the TCRbeta repertoire, the TCR libraries were built with molecular barcoding that relied on unique molecular identifiers. The public reads were run again by TCRdb, first through fastp at Q25 and then through MiXCR, and only productive beta chains were kept. Merged by CDR3 protein, the rows form single entries marked with the most common genes and DNA. The sample contains approximately 980,000 distinct CDR3 sequences, about 29% of them found a single time. Over 25% of the sample lies in the top ten.

The chain couples TRBV20-1 to TRBJ2-1, with an unclear D gene assignment. The sequenced sample was PBMCs, mostly from graft donor cells, obtained 360 days after TCRalphabeta/CD19-depleted stem cell transplant. The clonotype was recovered from a boy under two years old who had a stem cell transplant for SCID, so the T cells may come from the graft donor. Here is the DNA: TGCAGTGCCCCCTCGGCAGGCGGAAAGCAGTTCTTC. Its translation is CSAPSAGGKQFF.